This TCR beta chain comes out of a study of T cell repertoires in cytomegalovirus infection. Study-wide context: Public TCR beta signatures marked donors with CMV infection and the matching HLA.

Study results and caveats: Dominating the ex vivo response were HLA-C-restricted CMV-specific TCR beta clonotypes.

The length of the CDR3 is 15 residues. Trimming pared 3 bases from V and 0 bases from J, leaving 10 bases between. Germline V gene sequence: CDR1 MDHEN, CDR2 SYDVKM. TCRdb re-called the reads with MiXCR, one entry per CDR3 protein. The table shows around 770,000 distinct CDR3 sequences, with 25% to 35% occurring only once. To note about this clonotype: Its target is unknown.

The chain combines TRBV28 with TRBJ2-3, with no clear D. The sample consisted of cultured CD8+ T cells from PBMCs, taken from culture after CMV antigen stimulation. The sequence derives from a human donor in good health (CMV status not recorded). Some clones in this sample may be carry-over from other donors' samples. This CDR3 is CASSLDAASTDTQYF. The CDR3 DNA reads TGTGCCAGCAGTTTGGACGCGGCGAGCACAGATACGCAGTATTTT.